This T cell receptor beta chain was captured by sequencing in a study of identical twins. Through template switching, a universal primer site was introduced, and the cDNA contained unique molecular identifiers. MiXCR, applied by TCRdb to the 5' RACE reads, yields one record per CDR3 protein. The sample includes 700,000 or so distinct CDR3 sequences, 8.5% to 9% of them seen just once. The CDR3 covers 14 residues. V lost 1 base and J 2 bases, leaving 7 bases between the germline ends. The study's findings and limits: Twin pairs had excess sharing that was weaker in beta out-of-frame sequences. Zero-insertion findings could be partly confounded by invariant cells (MAIT and iNKT cells). Carriage of fewer insertions was seen in abundant cord blood beta clonotypes, whereas memory repertoires showed none.

At least ten counts were recorded for this clonotype. Its antigen is unidentified. The sample was also reused in another study, on yellow fever vaccine responses in identical twins.

The rearrangement links TRBV12-3 or TRBV12-4 to TRBJ2-3, with a tentative D call TRBD1 (6 bases). The clonotype comes from a woman between 18 and 29 years old in good health. The sample comprised PBMCs. CDR3 in amino acids: CASSLGQVTDTQYF. The CDR3 DNA reads TGTGCCAGCAGTTTAGGACAGGTCACAGATACGCAGTATTTT.